This T cell receptor (beta chain) appears in the sequencing data of a study of blood T cell repertoires in COVID-19. As processed by the authors: Estimates of nucleated cell counts were drawn from the amplification of reference gene primers. Sequenced by immunoSEQ multiplex PCR; TCRdb stores in-frame clones only, minus some. D and trimming were read from the DNA, whereas the V and J calls and clone size are those reported in that table. Altogether a few hundred thousand clones are present, roughly 80% being singletons, with the ten largest covering roughly 3.4%. The CDR3 is made up of 14 amino acids. Trimming cost V 5 bases and J 3 bases; bases outside gene matches: 2. CDR1 is MNHEY and CDR2 is SMNVEV in the germline V gene (reference sequence).

This sequence originates from a woman aged 18-29 years with acute or convalescent COVID-19. The chain couples TRBV27 to TRBJ2-7; TRBD2 agrees at 12 bases. Sequenced sample: peripheral blood. The CDR3 DNA sequence: TGTGCCAGCAGTGGACTAGCGGGAATCTACGAGCAGTACTTC. Its translation: CASSGLAGIYEQYF.